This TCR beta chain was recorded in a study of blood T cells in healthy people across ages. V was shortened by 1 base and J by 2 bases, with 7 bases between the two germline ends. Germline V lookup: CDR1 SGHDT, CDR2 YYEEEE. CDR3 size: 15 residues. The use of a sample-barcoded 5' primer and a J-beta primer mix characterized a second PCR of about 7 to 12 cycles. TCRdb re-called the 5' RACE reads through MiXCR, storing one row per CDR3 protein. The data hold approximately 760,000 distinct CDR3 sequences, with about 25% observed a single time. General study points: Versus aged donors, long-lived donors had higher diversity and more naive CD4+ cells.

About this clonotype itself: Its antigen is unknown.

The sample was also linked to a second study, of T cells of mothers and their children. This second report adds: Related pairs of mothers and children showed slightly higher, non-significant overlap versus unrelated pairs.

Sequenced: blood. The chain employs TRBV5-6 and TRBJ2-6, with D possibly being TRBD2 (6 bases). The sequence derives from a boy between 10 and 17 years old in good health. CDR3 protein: CASSLWRAGANVLTF. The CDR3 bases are TGTGCCAGCAGCTTGTGGAGGGCTGGGGCCAACGTCCTGACTTTC.